These 20 T cell receptor beta chains were all obtained from the same sample, sequenced in a study of T-cell reconstitution after alpha-beta-depleted transplantation in children (dated by TCRdb to 2016 to 2017). Libraries were built with PCR. Sequencer: Illumina HiSeq 2500. Molecular barcoding was employed in the preparation of TCR libraries, with unique molecular identifiers being used to normalize TCRbeta repertoire quantification. TCRdb reprocessing: public reads trimmed at Q25 with fastp, clones called with MiXCR, in-frame beta chains kept. A single entry per CDR3 protein holds the most common genes and DNA from its merged rows. This sample comprises around 22,000 distinct CDR3 sequences, approximately 10% of them detected only once. Around 23% of the sample is in the top ten clones. The sample was PBMCs from the stem cell graft donor, taken from the stem cell graft. The receptor source for this set is a human donor who donated a stem cell graft to a child with chronic granulomatous disease.

The sample holds many counts of this clonotype. The gene calls are TRBV19 and TRBJ1-2; tentative D call: TRBD1 (5 bases). The CDR3 consists of 13 residues. The germline CDR1 and CDR2 sequences are LNHDA and SQIVND (reference sequence). Trimming took off 3 bases at V and 8 bases at J, with 13 bases between the two ends. The CDR3 reads CASSISREEGYTF. In DNA form, the CDR3 reads TGTGCCAGTAGTATTTCCAGGGAAGAGGGCTACACCTTC.

By share of the sample, this clonotype is medium-sized (0.01 to 0.1%). The chain combines TRBV12-3 or TRBV12-4 with TRBJ1-1; D is unresolved. This CDR3 has 15 residues. V shed 6 bases and J shed 0 bases, with 14 bases lying between them. CDR3 coding DNA: TGTGCCAGCAGCCCAACCTCTACGATGAACACTGAAGCTTTCTTT. This translates into CASSPTSTMNTEAFF.

There are many counts of this clonotype. The genes are TRBV12-3 or TRBV12-4 and TRBJ2-3; no definite D call. Trimming took 5 bases from V and 4 from J, leaving 10 bases between them. The CDR3 has 13 residues. The CDR3 DNA is TGTGCCAGCAGTGAGAGTGTTGCAGATACGCAGTATTTT. It yields the protein CASSESVADTQYF.

In its sample, this clonotype is medium-sized. This rearrangement joins TRBV7-9 to TRBJ2-7; maybe TRBD2 (5 bases). Germline lookup yields CDR1 SEHNR and CDR2 FQNEAQ (reference sequence). Trimming stripped 3 bases from V and 5 bases from J, with 5 bases between. The CDR3 spans 11 residues. This chain's CDR3 is CASSLGDEQYF. The CDR3 region has the DNA TGTGCCAGCAGCTTGGGAGACGAGCAGTACTTC.

There are many counts of this clonotype. CDR3 amino acids: CASQLAGWNTGELFF. The CDR3 DNA is TGCGCCAGCCAGCTAGCGGGGTGGAACACCGGGGAGCTGTTTTTT. The chain recombines TRBV5-1 with TRBJ2-2, with TRBD2 matching 9 bases. The V and J ends lost 7 bases and 1 base, in that order; junction bases with no gene match: 5. From germline, CDR1 is SGHRS and CDR2 YFSETQ. The CDR3 runs to 15 residues.

This clonotype was recorded many times. V usage is TRBV7-9 and J usage is TRBJ2-3; no firm D call. Trimming took off 1 base at V and 1 base at J, with 9 bases between the two ends. Looked up from germline, CDR1 is SEHNR and CDR2 is FQNEAQ (reference sequence). This CDR3 is 15 amino acids long. CDR3 nucleotides: TGTGCCAGCAGCTTAGGAATAACGGGCACAGATACGCAGTATTTT. The encoded protein is CASSLGITGTDTQYF.

At least ten counts were recorded for this clonotype. The chain uses TRBV20-1 and TRBJ2-2; 7 bases align to TRBD2. The CDR3 is 17 residues long. Germline V gene lookup returns CDR1 DFQATT and CDR2 SNEGSKA (reference sequence). Trimming at V came to 5 bases and at J to 0 bases, leaving 12 bases not matched to a gene. In DNA, the CDR3 is TGCAGTGCTTCTCAGAGGGGACGGGGGGCGAACACCGGGGAGCTGTTTTTT. Amino acids: CSASQRGRGANTGELFF.

Turning to this clonotype: Given the absence of the conserved phenylalanine or tryptophan at the CDR3 end, a read error is likely. The J gene is TRBJ2-1, the V gene TRBV6-1; D call uncertain. CDR3 length equals 16 residues. Germline loops: CDR1 MNHNS, CDR2 SASEGT. The V end was cut by 5 bases, the J end by 2 bases, with 16 bases between. This CDR3 reads CASSRGPWTTYNEQFL. The CDR3 DNA follows: TGTGCCAGCAGTCGCGGCCCCTGGACCACCTACAATGAGCAGTTCTTG.

V usage is TRBV5-4 and J usage is TRBJ2-5; D is ambiguous. CDR1 SGHNT and CDR2 YYREEE come from the germline V gene (reference sequence). The CDR3 covers 14 residues. Between the trimmed V and J ends, which lost 1 base and 2 bases, there was a span of 9 bases. The DNA for the CDR3 is TGTGCCAGCAGCTTGTATCCGGGTCAAGAGACCCAGTACTTC. Translating gives CASSLYPGQETQYF.

There are many counts of this clonotype. The chain links TRBV4-1 to TRBJ2-7; TRBD1 agrees at 7 bases. Germline CDR1 MGHRA, CDR2 YSYEKL. Trimming took 1 base from V and 0 from J; bases not matched to a gene: 3. The CDR3 is 15 amino acids. The CDR3 is CASSQGDRHSYEQYF. CDR3 in DNA: TGCGCCAGCAGCCAAGGGGACAGACACTCCTACGAGCAGTACTTC.

A single count supports this clonotype. The chain couples TRBV12-3 or TRBV12-4 to TRBJ2-5; no firm D call. This CDR3 contains 14 residues. The V end was cut by 2 bases, the J end by 1 base, with 8 bases between. CDR3 residues: CASSLSATQETQYF. The CDR3 DNA is TGTGCCAGCAGTTTAAGTGCAACCCAAGAGACCCAGTACTTC.

Ten or more counts support this clonotype. The chain links TRBV6-5 to TRBJ1-2; 8 positions match TRBD1. There are 17 residues in the CDR3. In germline, CDR1 is MNHEY, CDR2 SVGAGI. V lost 5 bases and J lost 4; bases outside the gene matches: 15. The CDR3: CASSPLRGQAKGYGYTF. CDR3 DNA: TGTGCCAGCAGTCCGTTGAGGGGACAGGCTAAGGGCTATGGCTACACCTTC.

Ten or more counts support this clonotype. The chain combines TRBV7-2 with TRBJ1-1; the D is unclear. The length of the CDR3 is 15 residues. The V end lost 3 bases, the J end lost 1 base, and 12 bases lay between the germline ends. CDR1 is SGHTA and CDR2 is FQGNSA in the germline V gene. The CDR3 DNA reads as TGTGCCAGCAGCTTTAGACACCTGAAGAACACTGAAGCTTTCTTT. Protein product: CASSFRHLKNTEAFF.

This clonotype was detected a few times. The gene calls are TRBV5-1 and TRBJ1-2; weak D call: TRBD1 (5 bases). This CDR3 has 15 residues. V lost 4 bases and J 4 bases, leaving 17 bases between the germline ends. CDR1 and CDR2 from the germline V gene are SGHRS and YFSETQ. CDR3 DNA sequence: TGCGCCAGCAGCCTAGACTACGACAGAACCTATGGCTACACCTTC. Translated, it gives CASSLDYDRTYGYTF.

This clonotype was seen a handful of times. The J gene is TRBJ2-3, the V gene TRBV5-1; D is uncertain. Trimming took 1 base from V and 1 from J, leaving 10 bases between them. This CDR3 contains 15 residues. CDR1 and CDR2 from the germline V gene are SGHRS and YFSETQ. The DNA of the CDR3 is TGCGCCAGCAGCTTGAGTGGGCACGGCACAGATACGCAGTATTTT. This codes for CASSLSGHGTDTQYF. Variable domain in full (rest from reference TRBV5-1 and TRBJ2-3): KAGVTQTPRYLIKTRGQQVTLSCSPISGHRSVSWYQQTPGQGLQFLFEYFSETQRNKGNFPGRFSGRQFSNSRSEMNVSTLELGDSALYLCASSLSGHGTDTQYFGPGTRLTVL.

Ten or more counts support this clonotype. This chain joins TRBV7-2 and TRBJ2-1; no reliable D call. This CDR3 contains 12 residues. Trimming cost V 4 bases and J 6 bases, with 7 bases left between them. Germline V CDR1 and CDR2: SGHTA, FQGNSA. The CDR3 nucleotides are TGTGCCAGCAGCTCGAGTCCCAATGAGCAGTTCTTC. Amino acids: CASSSSPNEQFF.

This clonotype was counted ten times or more. V and J are TRBV29-1 and TRBJ2-7, with TRBD1 as a possible D gene (6 bases). Trimming stripped 6 bases from V and 1 base from J, with 13 bases between. This CDR3 has 13 residues. Germline-derived CDR1 and CDR2 are SQVTM and ANQGSEA. Written as DNA, the CDR3 is TGCAGCGTGAACCCCAGGGGATCCTACGAGCAGTACTTC. Its protein is CSVNPRGSYEQYF.

This clonotype was seen many times. The gene calls are TRBV5-1 and TRBJ2-7; D not certain. The CDR3 sequence is 13 residues long. The ends were cut back, 1 base at V and 2 bases at J, with 7 bases in the middle. Germline CDR1 reads SGHRS; CDR2 reads YFSETQ. CDR3: CASSLYETYEQYF. In DNA, the CDR3 is TGCGCCAGCAGCTTGTATGAGACCTACGAGCAGTACTTC.

This clonotype was seen many times. The chain links TRBV20-1 to TRBJ2-7; TRBD1 might be the D (7 bases). Trimming shortened V by 6 bases and J by 0 bases, and 15 bases separated the two germline ends. CDR3 length: 14 amino acids. The V gene's germline CDR1 is DFQATT and CDR2 SNEGSKA (reference sequence). The CDR3, as DNA: TGCAGTGCCACAGGGGACTCTAGCTCCTACGAGCAGTACTTC. Its protein product is CSATGDSSSYEQYF.

This clonotype has at least ten counts. J is TRBJ2-7 and V is TRBV27, with TRBD2 identical over 9 bases. Trimming removed 4 bases from V and 2 bases from J; junction bases left unmatched: 12. The CDR3 covers 17 residues. Germline V lookup: CDR1 MNHEY, CDR2 SMNVEV (reference sequence). CDR3 sequence: CASSSIIPSGAPYEQYF. CDR3 nucleotide sequence: TGTGCCAGCAGTTCGATTATCCCTAGCGGGGCACCCTACGAGCAGTACTTC.